The 22 T cell receptor beta chains given below trace back to one sample, sequenced in a study of T cell repertoires in cytomegalovirus infection. TCRdb reprocessed the reads with MiXCR, giving one entry per CDR3 protein. The repertoire includes approximately 76,000 distinct CDR3 sequences, 3.7% of them detected once, and around 4.4% sits in the top ten. The sample consisted of PBMCs. Receptors originate from a human donor in good health (CMV status not recorded). Some clones in this sample may be carry-over from other donors' samples.

Comments on this clonotype: This likely comes from a read error, as the CDR3 has no conserved phenylalanine or tryptophan at its end. This chain links TRBV7-2 with TRBJ2-3; D uncertain. Germline assignment: CDR1 SGHTA and CDR2 FQGNSA. This CDR3 is 13 amino acids long. CDR3 sequence: CASSSQTGDAQYY. The CDR3, as DNA: TGTGCCAGCAGCTCCCAGACCGGAGATGCGCAGTATTAT.

The sample holds many counts of this clonotype. The chain couples TRBV12-3 or TRBV12-4 to TRBJ1-4; possible D gene TRBD1, 5 bases. This CDR3 comprises 14 residues. Trimming left V 5 bases short and J 0 bases short, with 7 bases between. The CDR3 reads CASSGGSTNEKLFF. The CDR3, as DNA: TGTGCCAGCAGTGGGGGGTCAACTAATGAAAAACTGTTTTTT.

This clonotype has at least ten counts. The rearrangement uses TRBV7-2 and TRBJ1-5; D gene ambiguous. This CDR3 has 14 amino acids. CDR1 is SGHTA and CDR2 is FQGNSA in the germline V gene. Trimming cost V 5 bases and J 7 bases, with 15 bases left between them. CDR3 residues: CASSQSGPRQPQHF. The CDR3 bases are TGTGCCAGCAGCCAAAGTGGTCCCCGCCAGCCCCAGCATTTT.

V usage is TRBV6-2 or TRBV6-3 and J usage is TRBJ2-3; 10 positions match TRBD2. J lost 3 bases, V lost 6 bases, and 6 bases had no gene match. The germline CDR1 and CDR2 sequences are MNHEY and SVGEGT. The length of the CDR3 is 15 residues. The CDR3 sequence: CASRQSLAGTDTQYF. DNA for the CDR3: TGTGCCAGCAGGCAATCACTAGCGGGGACAGATACGCAGTATTTT.

This clonotype has at least ten counts. V and J are TRBV10-3 and TRBJ1-4, with TRBD1 matching 8 bases. V was clipped by 0 bases and J by 0 bases; unmatched bases: 3. The CDR3 consists of 17 residues. Germline CDR1 reads ENHRY; CDR2 reads SYGVKD. CDR3 loop: CAISESGTGPTNEKLFF. CDR3 DNA sequence: TGTGCCATCAGTGAGTCCGGGACAGGTCCAACTAATGAAAAACTGTTTTTT.

This clonotype was seen repeatedly, ten times or more. The rearrangement links TRBV13 to TRBJ1-3; D call uncertain. The CDR3 consists of 16 residues. V lost 2 bases to trimming and J lost 0 bases, with 11 bases between them. In germline, CDR1 is PRHDT, CDR2 FYEKMQ (reference sequence). The CDR3: CASSLKGDLSGNTIYF. CDR3 nucleotides: TGTGCCAGCAGCTTAAAGGGTGATCTCTCTGGAAACACCATATATTTT. The full variable domain, its missing parts supplied by reference TRBV13 and TRBJ1-3, is AAGVIQSPRHLIKEKRETATLKCYPIPRHDTVYWYQQGPGQDPQFLISFYEKMQSDKGSIPDRFSAQQFSDYHSELNMSSLELGDSALYFCASSLKGDLSGNTIYFGEGSWLTVV.

At least ten counts were recorded for this clonotype. This sequence joins TRBV11-2 and TRBJ1-1, with a tentative D call TRBD1 (6 bases). Trimming stripped 5 bases from V and 0 bases from J, with 22 bases between. The CDR3 has 18 residues. Germline loops: CDR1 SGHAT, CDR2 FQNNGV. DNA of the CDR3: TGTGCCAGCAGCCCCCACTGGACAGTTTGGAGGGTGAACACTGAAGCTTTCTTT. Its translation is CASSPHWTVWRVNTEAFF.

This clonotype was counted ten times or more. The V and J genes are TRBV6-6 and TRBJ1-1; weak D call: TRBD1 (5 bases). The length of the CDR3 is 15 residues. Trimming cost V 4 bases and J 1 base, with 13 bases left between them. Germline V gene data show CDR1 as MNHNY and CDR2 as SVGAGI (reference sequence). CDR3 region: CASSSIGVWNTEAFF. Written as DNA, the CDR3 is TGTGCCAGCAGTTCAATAGGGGTGTGGAACACTGAAGCTTTCTTT.

This clonotype has ten or more counts. V is TRBV28 and J is TRBJ1-2; D gene unclear. This CDR3 contains 12 residues. V lost 4 bases, J lost 6 bases, and 9 bases lay in between. CDR1 MDHEN and CDR2 SYDVKM come from the germline V gene. This CDR3 is CASSSSRDGYTF. In nucleotides, the CDR3 is TGTGCCAGCAGTTCCTCTAGAGATGGCTACACCTTC.

This clonotype was seen at least ten times. The V gene is TRBV19, the J gene TRBJ2-2; D not certain. Trimming removed 7 bases at V and 3 bases at J, with 15 bases between. The CDR3 covers 15 residues. Germline CDR1 and CDR2: LNHDA and SQIVND (reference sequence). The DNA for the CDR3 is TGTGCCAGTACCCAAGGCCGCGGAGACACCGGGGAGCTGTTTTTT. Protein: CASTQGRGDTGELFF.

This clonotype was counted at least ten times. V and J are TRBV7-3 and TRBJ1-6; weak D call: TRBD1 (5 bases). Looked up from germline, CDR1 is SGHTA and CDR2 is FQGTGA. The V end lost 3 bases, the J end lost 10 bases, and 13 bases lay between the germline ends. The CDR3 spans 14 residues. The CDR3 here is CASSLGTLRSPLHF. DNA for the CDR3: TGTGCCAGCAGCTTGGGGACTCTAAGATCACCCCTCCACTTT.

This clonotype was seen ten or more times. The chain employs TRBV6-5 and TRBJ2-3, with TRBD2 matching over 10 bases. The CDR3 runs 17 residues. Germline CDR1 and CDR2: MNHEY and SVGAGI. Unmatched junction bases numbered 3, after V lost 0 bases and J lost 0 bases. This CDR3 reads CASSYSRTSGSTDTQYF. The CDR3 DNA follows: TGTGCCAGCAGTTACTCCCGGACTAGCGGAAGCACAGATACGCAGTATTTT.

This clonotype was detected ten times or more. The V call is TRBV28, the J call TRBJ2-7; no reliable D call. The CDR3 is made up of 11 amino acids. Germline loops: CDR1 MDHEN, CDR2 SYDVKM. V was pared by 5 bases and J by 3 bases, with 5 bases between. CDR3 bases: TGTGCCAGCAGTCGGCTCTACGAGCAGTACTTC. Translation gives CASSRLYEQYF.

This clonotype was counted at least ten times. The chain uses TRBV6-5 and TRBJ2-2; TRBD1 matches 10 bases. Trimming cost V 6 bases and J 7 bases; bases outside gene matches: 11. The germline V gene encodes CDR1 MNHEY and CDR2 SVGAGI. This CDR3 is built from 16 residues. DNA for the CDR3: TGTGCCAGCAGGAAAACCTGGACAGGGGGTCTCGGGGAGCTGTTTTTT. Protein sequence: CASRKTWTGGLGELFF.

This clonotype occurred many times. The rearrangement links TRBV2 to TRBJ1-2; D may be TRBD1 (5 bases). This CDR3 contains 15 residues. The V gene's germline CDR1 is SNHLY and CDR2 FYNNEI. The V end was cut by 7 bases, the J end by 0 bases, with 15 bases between. Written as DNA, the CDR3 is TGTGCCAGCACCGGGGCAGGGAAGACTAACTATGGCTACACCTTC. Its protein product is CASTGAGKTNYGYTF. Looking up the rest from reference TRBV2 and TRBJ1-2 gives the full variable domain: EPEVTQTPSHQVTQMGQEVILRCVPISNHLYFYWYRQILGQKVEFLVSFYNNEISEKSEIFDDQFSVERPDGSNFTLKIRSTKLEDSAMYFCASTGAGKTNYGYTFGSGTRLTVV.

This clonotype was seen repeatedly, ten times or more. CDR3 sequence reads: CASSLVWAGTDTQYF. The CDR3, as DNA: TGTGCCAGCAGCTTAGTTTGGGCGGGGACAGATACGCAGTATTTT. The chain couples TRBV7-2 to TRBJ2-3; D might be TRBD2 (6 bases). V was shortened by 1 base and J by 3 bases, with 11 bases between the two germline ends. CDR1 is SGHTA, CDR2 FQGNSA, per germline. There are 15 residues in the CDR3.

Ten or more counts support this clonotype. The chain joins TRBV7-2 to TRBJ1-1; a possible D gene is TRBD1 (6 bases). This CDR3 has 16 amino acids. The germline gives CDR1 SGHTA, CDR2 FQGNSA. Trimming shortened V by 1 base and J by 4 bases, and 16 bases separated the two germline ends. The CDR3 is CASSLVSGGLGTEAFF. DNA for the CDR3: TGTGCCAGCAGCTTAGTGTCTGGGGGCTTGGGCACTGAAGCTTTCTTT. Complete variable domain (other parts from reference TRBV7-2 and TRBJ1-1): GAGVSQSPSNKVTEKGKDVELRCDPISGHTALYWYRQSLGQGLEFLIYFQGNSAPDKSGLPSDRFSAERTGGSVSTLTIQRTQQEDSAVYLCASSLVSGGLGTEAFFGQGTRLTVV.

This clonotype was found many times. The chain uses TRBV7-9 and TRBJ2-1, with 7 positions matching TRBD2. The CDR3 sequence is 16 residues long. J lost 6 bases, V lost 5 bases, and 13 bases had no gene match. The germline V gene encodes CDR1 SEHNR and CDR2 FQNEAQ (reference sequence). In DNA, the CDR3 is TGTGCCAGCAGCCATCCGGGACTAAATAACGGCAATGAGCAGTTCTTC. Encoded protein: CASSHPGLNNGNEQFF.

This clonotype appeared many times. The rearrangement uses TRBV4-1 and TRBJ2-7; TRBD2 is a possible D gene (7 bases). Germline loops: CDR1 MGHRA, CDR2 YSYEKL. V was trimmed by 4 bases and J by 7 bases, leaving 14 bases between them. The CDR3 is 13 residues long. The CDR3: CASSLQQGGEQYF. CDR3 nucleotides: TGCGCCAGCAGCCTACAACAGGGAGGGGAGCAGTACTTC.

This clonotype was detected many times. The chain combines TRBV7-2 with TRBJ1-4; D unclear. CDR1 SGHTA and CDR2 FQGNSA come from the germline V gene. The V end was cut by 2 bases, the J end by 2 bases, with 6 bases between. CDR3 length: 14 residues. The CDR3, as DNA: TGTGCCAGCAGCTTAACACAGACTAATGAAAAACTGTTTTTT. This translates into CASSLTQTNEKLFF.

Ten or more counts support this clonotype. V usage is TRBV7-2 and J usage is TRBJ1-5, with no clear D. This CDR3 has 14 residues. The germline V and J ends were trimmed by 2 bases and 5 bases, with 10 bases remaining between them. CDR1 is SGHTA, CDR2 FQGNSA, per germline. CDR3 coding DNA: TGTGCCAGCAGCTTAAGACCCAGTGATCAGCCCCAGCATTTT. Translated, it gives CASSLRPSDQPQHF.

This clonotype was found many times. The rearrangement uses TRBV19 and TRBJ1-1; possibly TRBD1 for D (6 bases). The CDR3 is 16 amino acids. Germline values: CDR1 LNHDA, CDR2 SQIVND (reference sequence). Between the trimmed V and J ends, which lost 3 bases and 1 base, there was a span of 15 bases. The CDR3 DNA follows: TGTGCCAGTAGTATTCCCGGGACAACCTGGAACACTGAAGCTTTCTTT. It specifies CASSIPGTTWNTEAFF. Full variable domain (outside the CDR3, taken from reference TRBV19 and TRBJ1-1): DGGITQSPKYLFRKEGQNVTLSCEQNLNHDAMYWYRQDPGQGLRLIYYSQIVNDFQKGDIAEGYSVSREKKESFPLTVTSAQKNPTAFYLCASSIPGTTWNTEAFFGQGTRLTVV.